This TCR beta chain is from a study of post-analysis software for immune sequencing data. Looking at the study overall: Relapsing-remitting, secondary progressive and progressive-relapsing courses of multiple sclerosis were included. Whole-study findings and limits: Controls significantly exceeded multiple sclerosis patients in normalized Chao1 diversity. F measure showed strong co-clustering of same-batch samples. In patients, about 5 TRBV segments were more frequent than in controls, with TRBV5-6, TRBV5-1 and TRBV20-1 among them.

cDNA libraries of TCR beta carried unique molecular identifiers. There were about 1 to 10 million T cells, and 510,000 or so cDNA molecules came from them. From the PCR reads, TCRdb called clonotypes with MiXCR, one entry per CDR3 protein. The data show roughly 870,000 distinct CDR3 sequences, roughly 50% seen once. As for this clonotype: Its specificity is unknown.

The CDR3 has 14 residues. The germline V and J ends were trimmed by 3 bases and 5 bases, with 14 bases remaining between them. Germline V gives CDR1 SEHNR, CDR2 FQNEAQ (reference sequence). This clonotype was sampled from a girl aged 10 to 17 with multiple sclerosis. The rearrangement uses TRBV7-9 and TRBJ2-7, with D possibly being TRBD2 (5 bases). Sequencing was performed on blood. The CDR3 is CASSFGGSADEQYF. CDR3 nucleotide sequence: TGTGCCAGCAGCTTCGGAGGAAGTGCGGACGAGCAGTACTTC.